This TCR beta chain was documented in a study of blood T cell repertoires in COVID-19. Turning to the study itself: Collection of acute and convalescent COVID-19 samples took place in the United States, Italy and Spain. Sources were T cells, B-cell-depleted T cells, or PBMCs; the material itself was cDNA or gDNA.

The CDR3 loop spans 15 amino acids. The junction had 10 bases not matched to a gene; V was cut back by 3 bases and J by 4 bases. Germline CDR1 is SGHRS and CDR2 is YFSETQ. In the authors' workflow: Reference gene primer amplification in the assay estimated nucleated cell counts. Profiled with immunoSEQ multiplex PCR; TCRdb holds only in-frame clones, not every one. For V, J and clone size, that table is used; D and trimming come from the DNA. Of more than 95,000 clones in the sample, 87% were seen once. This TCR was sampled from a man aged 45-65 years with acute or convalescent COVID-19. The V call is TRBV5-1, the J call TRBJ2-7; 7 nucleotides agree with TRBD2. The sample taken for sequencing was peripheral blood. The CDR3 is CASSSSLAGEYEQYF. The CDR3 coding sequence is TGCGCCAGCAGCTCCTCTTTGGCGGGAGAGTACGAGCAGTACTTC.